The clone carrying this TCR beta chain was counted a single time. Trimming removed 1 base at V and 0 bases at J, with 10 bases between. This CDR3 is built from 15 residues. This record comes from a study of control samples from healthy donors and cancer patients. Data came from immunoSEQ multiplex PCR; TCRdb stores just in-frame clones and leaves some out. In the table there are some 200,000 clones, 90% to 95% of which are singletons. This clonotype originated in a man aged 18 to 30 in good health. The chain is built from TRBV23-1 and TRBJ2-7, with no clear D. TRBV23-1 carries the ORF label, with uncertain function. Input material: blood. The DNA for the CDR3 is TGCGCCAGCAGTCAATGCTGGAATCACTCCTACGAGCAGTACTTC. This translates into CASSQCWNHSYEQYF.